This is a list of T cell receptor beta chains from one sample in a study of blood T cell repertoires in COVID-19. Method: immunoSEQ multiplex PCR; TCRdb's copy keeps in-frame clones and lacks some. The repertoire holds around 80,000 clones, more than 65% seen once, with 9.5% to 15% in the top ten. Sequenced: peripheral blood. The receptors derive from a man older than 75 with acute or convalescent COVID-19. The CDR3 runs from the conserved cysteine through the conserved F or W. The order of the fields is J gene, clone size, V gene, D gene, CDR3 protein, CDR3 DNA. A D gene is named only where the DNA matches it firmly. Clone sizes are given selectively: once, few, many, or a class where the clone is expanded.

TRBJ2-7 - TRBV2 - CASSRSSVSYEQYF TGTGCCAGCAGCCGCTCTAGCGTATCCTACGAGCAGTACTTC
TRBJ2-3 - TRBV3-1/TRBV3-2 - CASSPPLSNTDTQYF TGTGCCAGCAGCCCCCCCCTAAGTAACACAGATACGCAGTATTTT
TRBJ2-4 - TRBV9 TRBD1 CASSPGQGVNIQYF TGTGCCAGCAGCCCAGGACAGGGGGTGAACATTCAGTACTTC
TRBJ1-1 few TRBV6-5 TRBD1 CASSYGTGYTEAFF TGTGCCAGCAGTTACGGGACAGGGTACACTGAAGCTTTCTTT
TRBJ2-7 - TRBV3-1/TRBV3-2 TRBD1 CASSKGTGSYEQYF TGTGCCAGCAGCAAAGGGACAGGTTCCTACGAGCAGTACTTC
TRBJ1-1 - TRBV5-1 - CASSPSEQLNTEAFF TGCGCCAGCAGCCCGTCGGAGCAGCTGAACACTGAAGCTTTCTTT
TRBJ2-5 - TRBV11-2 TRBD1 CASSSPLDRADGTQYF TGTGCCAGCAGCTCCCCCCTGGACAGGGCGGACGGGACCCAGTACTTC
TRBJ1-1 - TRBV6-5 TRBD1 CASRRGRDTEAFF TGTGCCAGCAGAAGGGGGCGCGACACTGAAGCTTTCTTT
TRBJ1-2 few TRBV12-3/TRBV12-4 - CASSLNINYGYTF TGTGCCAGCAGTTTAAATATTAACTATGGCTACACCTTC
TRBJ1-1 - TRBV6-5 TRBD1 CASSYGTVNTEAFF TGTGCCAGCAGTTACGGGACAGTGAACACTGAAGCTTTCTTT
TRBJ1-1 - TRBV5-1 - CASSPARGRNTEAFF TGCGCCAGCAGCCCAGCCAGGGGAAGAAACACTGAAGCTTTCTTT
TRBJ1-1 - TRBV2 TRBD1 CASSGTGTRNTEAFF TGTGCCAGCAGCGGGACAGGGACAAGAAACACTGAAGCTTTCTTT
TRBJ2-2 - TRBV29-1 TRBD2 CSVGTYLETSGGAPGELFF TGCAGCGTCGGTACTTACTTGGAGACTAGCGGGGGGGCTCCCGGGGAGCTGTTTTTT
TRBJ1-1 - TRBV27 - CASSERDRRTEAFF TGTGCCAGCAGTGAGAGGGATCGGCGCACTGAAGCTTTCTTT
TRBJ2-7 - TRBV18 - CASSVHGPPSNEQYF TGTGCCAGCTCAGTGCATGGGCCCCCGTCTAACGAGCAGTACTTC
TRBJ1-1 - TRBV3-1/TRBV3-2 - CASSPHLTRQDTEAFF TGTGCCAGCAGCCCTCACCTAACAAGACAGGACACTGAAGCTTTCTTT
TRBJ2-7 - TRBV18 - CASSTSTGTYEQYF TGTGCCAGCTCAACCTCGACAGGGACTTACGAGCAGTACTTC
TRBJ2-3 - TRBV2 TRBD1 CASSDRGPTDTQYF TGTGCCAGCAGCGACAGGGGGCCGACAGATACGCAGTATTTT
TRBJ1-1 - TRBV6-2/TRBV6-3 - CASSYSTGVGSEAFF TGTGCCAGCAGTTACTCGACGGGGGTCGGTTCTGAAGCTTTCTTT
TRBJ1-2 - TRBV27 TRBD1 CASSPRDRAAYGYTF TGTGCCAGCAGTCCGAGGGACAGAGCGGCCTATGGCTACACCTTC
TRBJ1-4 - TRBV10-3 - CAISDRAGANEKLFF TGTGCCATCAGTGACAGGGCAGGTGCTAATGAAAAACTGTTTTTT
TRBJ2-4 - TRBV2 TRBD2 CASSESLGLGNIQYF TGTGCCAGCAGTGAGTCCCTGGGACTAGGAAACATTCAGTACTTC
TRBJ2-1 - TRBV9 TRBD2 CASSVTSGGAQGEQFF TGTGCCAGCAGCGTGACTAGCGGGGGAGCTCAGGGTGAGCAGTTCTTC
TRBJ2-5 - TRBV15 - CATSSRGSETQYF TGTGCCACCAGCAGCAGGGGTTCCGAGACCCAGTACTTC
TRBJ1-2 - TRBV7-9 - CASSPNPVGYGYTF TGTGCCAGCAGCCCTAACCCGGTTGGCTATGGCTACACCTTC
TRBJ2-5 - TRBV5-1 - CASSGGALNLETQYF TGCGCCAGCAGCGGCGGGGCACTCAACCTGGAGACCCAGTACTTC
TRBJ2-7 - TRBV5-1 - CASSLAPSEQYF TGCGCCAGCAGCTTGGCCCCTAGCGAGCAGTACTTC
TRBJ2-5 few TRBV13 - CASSRQARGETQYF TGTGCCAGCAGTCGACAGGCCCGGGGAGAGACCCAGTACTTC
TRBJ2-6 - TRBV27 - CASSSQGSGANVLTF TGTGCCAGCAGTTCCCAGGGGTCTGGGGCCAACGTCCTGACTTTC
TRBJ2-7 - TRBV7-8 TRBD1 CASSETGVNEQYF TGTGCCAGCAGCGAAACAGGGGTCAACGAGCAGTACTTC
TRBJ2-5 - TRBV11-2 TRBD1 CASSLALGTVRETQYF TGTGCCAGCAGCTTGGCCCTCGGGACAGTTAGAGAGACCCAGTACTTC
TRBJ2-5 once TRBV18 - CASSPRDWVQETQYF TGTGCCAGCTCACCACGGGACTGGGTACAAGAGACCCAGTACTTC
TRBJ2-7 - TRBV6-5 TRBD1 CASSSRTGRSYEQYF TGTGCCAGCAGTTCCCGGACAGGGCGCTCCTACGAGCAGTACTTC
TRBJ1-1 - TRBV6-5 - CASSYSGVRNTEAFF TGTGCCAGCAGTTACTCAGGGGTCAGGAACACTGAAGCTTTCTTT
TRBJ1-4 - TRBV5-1 TRBD1 CASSPRGQPFEKLFF TGCGCCAGCAGCCCGAGGGGACAGCCTTTTGAAAAACTGTTTTTT
TRBJ1-6 - TRBV6-4 - CASSDDIGSPLHF TGTGCCAGCAGTGACGACATCGGTTCACCCCTCCACTTT
TRBJ1-3 - TRBV12-3/TRBV12-4 - CASSLVQANTIYF TGTGCCAGCAGTTTGGTCCAGGCAAACACCATATATTTT
TRBJ2-4 - TRBV2 TRBD1 CASKALRDSLDIQYF TGTGCCAGCAAGGCCCTACGGGACAGCTTAGACATTCAGTACTTC
TRBJ2-7 - TRBV7-8 - CASSLGTVYEQYF TGTGCCAGCAGCTTAGGGACAGTCTACGAGCAGTACTTC
TRBJ2-3 - TRBV7-3 - CASSLTLGQADTQYF TGTGCCAGCAGCTTAACCCTCGGCCAGGCAGATACGCAGTATTTT
TRBJ1-5 - TRBV4-1 - CASRPTGTPSNQPQHF TGCGCCAGCAGACCTACCGGGACACCGAGCAATCAGCCCCAGCATTTT
TRBJ1-6 once TRBV6-5 - CASSLDGDNSPLHF TGTGCCAGCAGCCTGGACGGGGATAATTCACCCCTCCACTTT
TRBJ1-2 - TRBV2 TRBD1 CASSAGTGQRVYGYTF TGTGCCAGCAGCGCGGGCACGGGACAGCGAGTCTATGGCTACACCTTC
TRBJ1-3 - TRBV27 - CASSSPRYSGNTIYF TGTGCCAGCAGTTCCCCGCGGTACTCTGGAAACACCATATATTTT
TRBJ1-4 - TRBV5-1 - CASSWAGTQDEKLFF TGCGCCAGCAGCTGGGCCGGGACACAAGATGAAAAACTGTTTTTT
TRBJ2-1 - TRBV24-1 - CATELYNEQFF TGTGCCACCGAACTATACAATGAGCAGTTCTTC
TRBJ1-1 - TRBV19 - CASSIEGGNTEAFF TGTGCCAGTAGTATCGAGGGTGGGAACACTGAAGCTTTCTTT
TRBJ2-3 - TRBV9 TRBD2 CASSTSGASTDTQYF TGTGCCAGCAGCACGAGCGGGGCGAGCACAGATACGCAGTATTTT
TRBJ2-3 - TRBV7-9 TRBD2 CASSSGGLGGDTQYF TGTGCCAGCAGCTCGGGGGGGCTTGGTGGAGATACGCAGTATTTT
TRBJ1-5 - TRBV7-3 TRBD1 CASSMTGGAFNQPQHF TGTGCCAGCAGCATGACAGGGGGCGCTTTCAATCAGCCCCAGCATTTT
TRBJ2-2 - TRBV29-1 - CSVEGHPNTGELFF TGCAGCGTTGAAGGACACCCGAACACCGGGGAGCTGTTTTTT
TRBJ1-2 - TRBV6-5 - CASSPGGYGYTF TGTGCCAGCAGTCCGGGGGGCTATGGCTACACCTTC
TRBJ1-3 - TRBV7-7 - CASSQGPNSGNTIYF TGTGCTAGCAGCCAGGGGCCCAACTCTGGAAACACCATATATTTT
TRBJ2-5 - TRBV6-2/TRBV6-3 TRBD2 CASSSAGGVETQYF TGTGCCAGCAGTTCAGCGGGGGGGGTAGAGACCCAGTACTTC
TRBJ1-1 - TRBV6-5 - CATKGEGRLNTEAFF TGTGCCACCAAAGGGGAGGGAAGGTTGAACACTGAAGCTTTCTTT